Presented here are 14 T cell receptor beta chains from one specimen sequenced in a study of graft-versus-host responses after intestinal transplantation (dated by TCRdb to the early 2020s). Library creation used the immunoSEQ multiplex PCR assay. What TCRdb holds here is the immuneACCESS table cut down to in-frame rearrangements. Part of the clones is not present; checked against another copy, under half of the missing clones reflect an unresolved V gene, and the others are unexplained. In this sample the table shows 14,000 or so clones, around 77% of which occur a single time. The ten largest clones capture about 3.9% of the sample. Dithiothreitol, EDTA incubations and collagenase D digestion were used to isolate intraepithelial and lamina propria lymphocytes from graft specimens. This sample comprised ileum tissue, obtained about four weeks after intestinal transplant. The receptor source for this set is a human patient who received an intestinal transplant, so some T cells may come from the graft donor.

This clone was seen a few times. The chain combines TRBV5-4 with TRBJ1-6; the D gene is possibly TRBD1 (5 bases). The CDR3 has 12 residues. Germline values: CDR1 SGHNT, CDR2 YYREEE (reference sequence). Deletions cut 1 base from V and 13 bases from J, with 9 bases between. Here the CDR3 reads CASSLMGLPLHF. The CDR3 nucleotides read TGTGCCAGCAGCTTGATGGGGCTTCCCCTCCACTTT.

The genes are TRBV28 and TRBJ1-4, with D possibly TRBD1 on 6 matching bases. V was trimmed by 7 bases and J by 7 bases, leaving 10 bases between them. The CDR3 contains 12 residues. Germline V gene sequence: CDR1 MDHEN, CDR2 SYDVKM. CDR3 region: CASNQGLEKLFF. In nucleotides, the CDR3 is TGTGCCAGCAACCAGGGGCTTGAAAAACTGTTTTTT.

Here the CDR3 reads CASSYGTGVYEQYV. In DNA, the CDR3 is TGTGCCAGCAGTTACGGAACAGGGGTCTACGAGCAGTACGTC. This chain connects TRBV6-6 to TRBJ2-7, with 7 bases fitting TRBD1. From germline, CDR1 is MNHNY and CDR2 SVGAGI (reference sequence). After removal of 2 bases from V and 3 bases from J, the junction contained 4 bases not matched to a gene. The CDR3 has 14 amino acids.

This sequence joins TRBV18 and TRBJ2-7; 8 bases match TRBD1. With V trimmed by 2 bases and J by 3 bases, 9 bases remained unmatched. Germline V gene lookup returns CDR1 KGHSH and CDR2 LQKENI. The CDR3 runs 16 residues. CDR3 amino acids: CASSPAGTGTLYEQYV. In DNA form, the CDR3 reads TGTGCCAGCTCACCAGCCGGGACAGGCACCCTCTACGAGCAGTACGTC.

This clone was counted once. This chain links TRBV5-1 with TRBJ1-4; no firm D call. V lost 0 bases and J 7 bases, leaving 19 bases between the germline ends. There are 17 residues in the CDR3. Germline V gene lookup returns CDR1 SGHRS and CDR2 YFSETQ. The CDR3 region has the DNA TGCGCCAGCAGCTTGGGTCTCTGGGTGGGCCTTGGTGAAAAACTGTTTTTT. Encoded protein: CASSLGLWVGLGEKLFF.

In this sample, this clone turned up a few times. V gene TRBV28 combines with J gene TRBJ2-1, with D perhaps TRBD1 (5 bases). Germline V CDR1 and CDR2: MDHEN, SYDVKM. Deletions cut 5 bases from V and 0 bases from J, with 17 bases between. This CDR3 is 17 amino acids long. The CDR3 DNA follows: TGTGCCAGCAGTGGCAGGGATCCCACTCGCTCCTACAATGAGCAGTTCTTC. Translation: CASSGRDPTRSYNEQFF. Supplemented by reference TRBV28 and TRBJ2-1, the full variable domain reads DVKVTQSSRYLVKRTGEKVFLECVQDMDHENMFWYRQDPGLGLRLIYFSYDVKMKEKGDIPEGYSVSREKKERFSLILESASTNQTSMYLCASSGRDPTRSYNEQFFGPGTRLTVL.

The rearrangement uses TRBV4-1 and TRBJ2-1; a possible D gene is TRBD1 (5 bases). In germline, CDR1 is MGHRA, CDR2 YSYEKL. The CDR3 consists of 17 residues. The V end was cut by 1 base, the J end by 0 bases, with 13 bases between. This CDR3 is CASSQGYPDNSYNEQFF. The CDR3 DNA sequence: TGCGCCAGCAGCCAAGGTTATCCGGACAACTCCTACAATGAGCAGTTCTTC.

The chain has TRBV9 and TRBJ1-5, with D possibly TRBD1 on 6 matching bases. The V gene lost 0 bases and the J gene lost 6 bases, with 7 bases spanning the gap. This CDR3 spans 13 amino acids. CDR1 and CDR2 (germline): SGDLS, YYNGEE. CDR3 region: CASSVEDSQPQHF. The CDR3 DNA reads TGTGCCAGCAGCGTAGAGGACAGTCAGCCCCAGCATTTT.

V is TRBV29-1 and J is TRBJ1-1; 7 bases match TRBD1. The J segment lost 0 bases and the V segment lost 6 bases, leaving 4 bases of the junction unmatched. Germline lookup yields CDR1 SQVTM and CDR2 ANQGSEA. The CDR3 spans 13 residues. DNA for the CDR3: TGCAGCGTCATTACAGGGGTGAACACTGAAGCTTTCTTT. The encoded protein is CSVITGVNTEAFF.

This clone has more than one count but fewer than ten. V and J are TRBV4-3 and TRBJ2-1; 9 bases line up with TRBD1. Germline trimming cut 0 bases from V and 3 bases from J; bases unmatched to any gene: 3. Germline-derived CDR1 and CDR2 are LGHNA and YSLEER. This CDR3 spans 16 amino acids. The CDR3 DNA sequence: TGCGCCAGCAGCCAAGATAGGGACAGGGTCTACAATGAGCAGTTCTTC. Encoded protein: CASSQDRDRVYNEQFF.

The V and J genes are TRBV19 and TRBJ2-5, with a possible D match to TRBD2 (6 bases). TRBJ2-7 matches the DNA end more closely, so the J call is doubtful. This CDR3 has 14 amino acids. Looked up from germline, CDR1 is LNHDA and CDR2 is SQIVND (reference sequence). The CDR3, as DNA: TGTGCCAGTAGTATCGACGGGGGATCCTACGAGCAGTACTTC. This gives the protein CASSIDGGSYEQYF.

This rearrangement joins TRBV6-5 to TRBJ1-2, with D possibly matching TRBD1 (5 bases). The ends were cut back, 4 bases at V and 5 bases at J, with 17 bases in the middle. Germline loops: CDR1 MNHEY, CDR2 SVGAGI. The CDR3 is 15 amino acids. CDR3 DNA sequence: TGTGCCAGCAGTTCCCTCGAAGGGGCCTGGTATGGCTACACCTTC. Translation gives CASSSLEGAWYGYTF.

The chain combines TRBV18 with TRBJ2-4; D gene uncertain. CDR1 is KGHSH, CDR2 LQKENI, per germline. CDR3 length equals 16 residues. Deletions cut 3 bases from V and 0 bases from J, with 12 bases between. The CDR3 bases are TGTGCCAGCTCACCTTACAGTTTCCAAGCCAAAAACATTCAGTACTTC. This gives the protein CASSPYSFQAKNIQYF.

As DNA, the CDR3 is TGCAGCGTCGGGACAGGGCAGCATCAGCCCCAGCATTTT. It is translated as CSVGTGQHQPQHF. This rearrangement joins TRBV29-1 to TRBJ1-5; 9 positions agree with TRBD1. Germline-derived CDR1 and CDR2 are SQVTM and ANQGSEA. V lost 6 bases, J lost 5 bases, and 5 bases stayed unmatched. The CDR3 contains 13 residues.